This T cell receptor (beta chain) came from a study of T cells in Graves' hyperthyroidism and ophthalmopathy. General study points: Before onset, ophthalmopathy was predicted by the model a median roughly 6.4 months earlier.

Points on this clonotype: Its antigen is currently unknown.

Diagnoses used clinical symptoms, serum thyroxine and TRAb, thyroid ultrasound and orbital computed tomography. The source material, RNA transcripts, was used to amplify TCR beta CDR3 regions. TCR CDR3 underwent first-round RT-PCR with the HTBI primer set. TCRdb recomputed calls from the multiplex PCR reads with MiXCR, one row per CDR3 protein. This sample carries more than 500,000 distinct CDR3 sequences, under 60% of them seen once, and the ten largest clones take around 19%. V was pared by 5 bases and J by 6 bases, with 6 bases of the junction left unmatched. Germline V gene lookup returns CDR1 SGHTA and CDR2 FQGTGA. The CDR3 sequence is 14 residues long.

The chain carries TRBV7-3 and TRBJ1-5; TRBD1 aligns across 8 bases. This clonotype was obtained from an adult woman with Graves' disease, either hyperthyroidism or ophthalmopathy (not recorded which). The sequenced material came from peripheral blood or thyroid tissue (not recorded which). CDR3 coding DNA: TGTGCCAGCAGCCGTAGGACAGGGTTTCAGCCCCAGCATTTT. This codes for CASSRRTGFQPQHF.